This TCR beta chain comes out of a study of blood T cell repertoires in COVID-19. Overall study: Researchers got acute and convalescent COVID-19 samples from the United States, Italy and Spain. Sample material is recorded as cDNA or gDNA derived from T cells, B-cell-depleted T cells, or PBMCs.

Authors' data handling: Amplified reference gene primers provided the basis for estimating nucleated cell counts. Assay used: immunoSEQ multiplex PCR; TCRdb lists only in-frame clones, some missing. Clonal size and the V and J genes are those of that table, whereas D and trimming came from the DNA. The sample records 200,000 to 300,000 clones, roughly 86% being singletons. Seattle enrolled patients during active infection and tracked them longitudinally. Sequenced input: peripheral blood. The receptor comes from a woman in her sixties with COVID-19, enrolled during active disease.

The CDR3 DNA follows: TGTGCCAGCAGCCTGAATCTAGCGGGAGCGAACACCGGGGAGCTGTTTTTT. It yields the protein CASSLNLAGANTGELFF. J is TRBJ2-2 and V is TRBV4-2, with 10 nucleotides matching TRBD2. V was pared by 4 bases and J by 0 bases, with 5 bases of the junction left unmatched. The germline V gene has CDR1 LGHNA and CDR2 YNFKEQ. This CDR3 contains 17 residues.